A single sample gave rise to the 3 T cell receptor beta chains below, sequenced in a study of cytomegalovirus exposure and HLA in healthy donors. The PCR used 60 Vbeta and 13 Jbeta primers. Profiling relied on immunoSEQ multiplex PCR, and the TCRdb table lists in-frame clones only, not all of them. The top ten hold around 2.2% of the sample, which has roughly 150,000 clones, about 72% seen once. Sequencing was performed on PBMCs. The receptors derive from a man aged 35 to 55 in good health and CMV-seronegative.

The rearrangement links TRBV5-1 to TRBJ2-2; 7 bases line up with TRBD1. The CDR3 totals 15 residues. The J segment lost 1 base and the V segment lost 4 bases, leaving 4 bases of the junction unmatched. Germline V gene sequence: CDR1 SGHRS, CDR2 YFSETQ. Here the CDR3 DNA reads TGCGCCAGCAGCATAGGGGACAGGAACACCGGGGAGCTGTTTTTT. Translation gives CASSIGDRNTGELFF.

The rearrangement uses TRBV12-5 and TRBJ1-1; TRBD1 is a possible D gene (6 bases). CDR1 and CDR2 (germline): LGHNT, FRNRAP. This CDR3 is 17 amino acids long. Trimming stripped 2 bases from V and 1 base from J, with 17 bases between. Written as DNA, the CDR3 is TGTGCTAGTGGTTTGCCCCAGGGGAGGGCGACGAACACTGAAGCTTTCTTT. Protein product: CASGLPQGRATNTEAFF.

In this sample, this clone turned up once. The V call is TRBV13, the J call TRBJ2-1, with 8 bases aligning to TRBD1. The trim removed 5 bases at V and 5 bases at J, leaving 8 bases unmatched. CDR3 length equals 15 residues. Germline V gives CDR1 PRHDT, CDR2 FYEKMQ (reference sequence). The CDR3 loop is CASSLRGQVNNEQFF. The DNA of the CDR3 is TGTGCCAGCAGCCTCCGGGGACAGGTCAACAATGAGCAGTTCTTC.